Below are 14 T cell receptor beta chains sequenced from a single sample in a study of OX40 agonist ivuxolimab in advanced cancers. Clones were sequenced by immunoSEQ multiplex PCR, and TCRdb holds only the in-frame ones, with some missing. The sample shows roughly 58,000 clones, roughly nine tenths of them seen only once. The sample here was CD4+ or CD8+ T cells sorted from blood, taken in a trial of the OX40 agonist ivuxolimab. The receptor set was obtained from an adult with an advanced solid tumor such as melanoma, head and neck, liver or kidney cancer.

This clone showed up just a few times. The V call is TRBV2, the J call TRBJ2-1; TRBD2 agrees at 11 bases. V shed 6 bases, J shed 7 bases, and the junction held 5 bases outside the gene matches. CDR1 is SNHLY, CDR2 FYNNEI, per germline. This CDR3 is 14 amino acids long. The DNA for the CDR3 is TGTGCCAGCAGCGACTGGACTAGCGGGAATGAGCAGTTCTTC. Residues: CASSDWTSGNEQFF. Combining the CDR3 with reference TRBV2 and TRBJ2-1 gives the whole variable domain EPEVTQTPSHQVTQMGQEVILRCVPISNHLYFYWYRQILGQKVEFLVSFYNNEISEKSEIFDDQFSVERPDGSNFTLKIRSTKLEDSAMYFCASSDWTSGNEQFFGPGTRLTVL.

This clone was seen a single time. V and J are TRBV18 and TRBJ2-3; D gene uncertain. V lost 1 base, J lost 1 base, and 6 bases lay in between. Germline V gene sequence: CDR1 KGHSH, CDR2 LQKENI. The CDR3 length is 14 residues. The CDR3 spells CASSPRAGTDTQYF. The CDR3 DNA follows: TGTGCCAGCTCACCACGGGCCGGCACAGATACGCAGTATTTT.

The genes are TRBV7-2 and TRBJ1-2; possibly TRBD1 for D (5 bases). CDR3 size: 15 residues. Trimming left V 1 base short and J 4 bases short, with 13 bases between. In germline, CDR1 is SGHTA, CDR2 FQGNSA. In DNA form, the CDR3 reads TGTGCCAGCAGCTTAGTGGGGGAGAGTGGCTATGGCTACACCTTC. Translated: CASSLVGESGYGYTF.

The gene calls are TRBV30 and TRBJ2-7; D is unresolved. CDR3 length: 11 residues. The V gene's germline CDR1 is GTSNPN and CDR2 SVGIG (reference sequence). V lost 2 bases and J 4 bases, leaving 6 bases between the germline ends. CDR3 protein: CAWSRQYEQYF. In nucleotides, the CDR3 is TGTGCCTGGAGTAGGCAGTACGAGCAGTACTTC.

The chain joins TRBV7-9 to TRBJ2-7, with D possibly TRBD2 on 7 matching bases. The germline V and J ends were trimmed by 2 bases and 6 bases, with 14 bases remaining between them. The CDR3 is 14 residues long. Germline V CDR1 and CDR2: SEHNR, FQNEAQ (reference sequence). This CDR3 reads CASSLTGGSGEQYF. In DNA form, the CDR3 reads TGTGCCAGCAGCTTAACGGGGGGCTCGGGCGAGCAGTACTTC.

V and J are TRBV27 and TRBJ2-3; 8 positions match TRBD2. The ends lost 7 bases at V and 0 bases at J; junction bases unmatched: 6. CDR3 size: 15 residues. Germline CDR1 MNHEY, CDR2 SMNVEV (reference sequence). CDR3 bases: TGTGCCAGCACCCTTAGCGGGGTTAGCACAGATACGCAGTATTTT. It yields the protein CASTLSGVSTDTQYF.

This clone came up once. This chain's CDR3 is CASTPDRGEYGYTF. The CDR3 nucleotides read TGTGCCAGCACCCCCGACCGGGGTGAGTATGGCTACACCTTC. This sequence joins TRBV5-4 and TRBJ1-2; D not certain. CDR1 and CDR2 (germline): SGHNT, YYREEE (reference sequence). The V end lost 6 bases, the J end lost 5 bases, and 17 bases lay between the germline ends. The CDR3 has 14 amino acids.

The chain joins TRBV7-3 to TRBJ2-3; D may be TRBD2 (7 bases). The V gene's germline CDR1 is SGHTA and CDR2 FQGTGA. The ends were cut back, 3 bases at V and 0 bases at J, with 10 bases in the middle. CDR3 length equals 15 residues. Here the CDR3 DNA reads TGTGCCAGCAGCTTCAGGGGAGGGAGCACAGATACGCAGTATTTT. Its translation: CASSFRGGSTDTQYF.

The rearrangement links TRBV9 to TRBJ2-2, with D possibly being TRBD2 (5 bases). Trimming took 2 bases from V and 1 from J, leaving 9 bases between them. Germline V gives CDR1 SGDLS, CDR2 YYNGEE. This CDR3 is built from 15 residues. For the CDR3, the DNA is TGTGCCAGCAGCGTCGGCGGGTTGAACACCGGGGAGCTGTTTTTT. Its protein product is CASSVGGLNTGELFF. The whole variable domain, filled in from reference TRBV9 and TRBJ2-2, reads DSGVTQTPKHLITATGQRVTLRCSPRSGDLSVYWYQQSLDQGLQFLIQYYNGEERAKGNILERFSAQQFPDLHSELNLSSLELGDSALYFCASSVGGLNTGELFFGEGSRLTVL.

This chain connects TRBV27 to TRBJ2-1; weak D call: TRBD1 (6 bases). V was pared by 6 bases and J by 6 bases, with 12 bases between. The CDR3 covers 13 residues. Germline CDR1 MNHEY, CDR2 SMNVEV (reference sequence). In DNA form, the CDR3 reads TGTGCCAGCAGAAAGACAGGTAGCAATGAGCAGTTCTTC. This sequence encodes CASRKTGSNEQFF.

The V call is TRBV5-1, the J call TRBJ2-3; 10 nucleotides align to TRBD2. Germline V gene lookup returns CDR1 SGHRS and CDR2 YFSETQ. V lost 4 bases, J lost 1 base, and 6 bases stayed unmatched. This CDR3 region has 16 residues. The CDR3 protein is CASSTGTSVGTDTQYF. CDR3 bases: TGCGCCAGCAGCACGGGGACTAGCGTAGGCACAGATACGCAGTATTTT.

This chain uses TRBV29-1 with TRBJ2-5; 8 bases match TRBD1. The CDR3 is made up of 12 amino acids. The J segment lost 4 bases and the V segment lost 6 bases, leaving 4 bases of the junction unmatched. In germline, CDR1 is SQVTM, CDR2 ANQGSEA. The CDR3 region is CSVGQGGETQYF. CDR3 nucleotide sequence: TGCAGCGTCGGACAGGGAGGAGAGACCCAGTACTTC.

The CDR3 nucleotides read TGTGCCAGCAGCCAAGACCGGGTAGCGGGAGACGAGCAGTACTTC. Translated: CASSQDRVAGDEQYF. The V and J genes are TRBV4-2 and TRBJ2-7, with 9 bases identical to TRBD2. CDR3 length: 15 residues. The J segment lost 5 bases and the V segment lost 0 bases, leaving 5 bases of the junction unmatched. Germline lookup yields CDR1 LGHNA and CDR2 YNFKEQ.

The V call is TRBV5-6, the J call TRBJ2-3; D assignment may be TRBD1 or TRBD2 (7 bases each). The length of the CDR3 is 16 residues. Trimming took 0 bases from V and 4 from J, leaving 15 bases between them. Germline assignment: CDR1 SGHDT and CDR2 YYEEEE. The CDR3 reads CASSLEVAGGADTQYF. The CDR3 region has the DNA TGTGCCAGCAGCTTGGAAGTCGCAGGGGGGGCAGATACGCAGTATTTT.